This TCR beta chain was sequenced in a study of cytomegalovirus exposure and HLA in healthy donors. PCR amplification relied on 60 Vbeta primers (plus 13 Jbeta primers). Generated by immunoSEQ multiplex PCR, the TCRdb table keeps only in-frame clones and is missing some. This repertoire shows about 190,000 clones, about four fifths found once; its top ten account for more than 4.5%. Worth noting for this clone: Its antigen is unidentified.

Study results and caveats: While the bulk of TCR sequences proved rare, some public TCRs turned up in many donors. A list of more than 150 TCR beta chains associated with cytomegalovirus was given.

Sequenced: PBMCs. This clonotype was sampled from a man aged 25 to 45 in good health and CMV-seropositive.

CDR3 loop: CASSLVVASGRSYNEQFF. The CDR3 DNA reads TGTGCCAGCAGCTTAGTGGTTGCTAGCGGGAGGTCTTACAATGAGCAGTTCTTC. The J gene is TRBJ2-1, the V gene TRBV7-9, with TRBD2 matching 11 bases. This CDR3 comprises 18 residues. CDR1 and CDR2 (germline): SEHNR, FQNEAQ (reference sequence). The trim removed 1 base at V and 4 bases at J, leaving 9 bases unmatched.